A single TCR beta chain is shown here with its context. This specimen belongs to a study of T cell repertoires in cytomegalovirus infection. Study-wide context: It was the public TCR beta signatures that indicated both CMV infection and matching HLA type.

The CDR3 has 16 amino acids. V gave up 4 bases and J gave up 3 bases; unmatched junction bases: 12. Germline values: CDR1 SEHNR, CDR2 FQNEAQ (reference sequence). TCRdb ran MiXCR on the reads and lists one entry per CDR3 protein. The sample has approximately 250,000 distinct CDR3 sequences, 6.5% seen once. Sequencing was performed on PBMCs. This sequence joins TRBV7-9 and TRBJ2-7; 7 bases are shared with TRBD1. This clonotype originated in a human donor in good health (CMV status not recorded). Some clones in this sample may be carry-over from other donors' samples. CDR3 amino acids: CASSSSGQPGGYEQYF. The DNA for the CDR3 is TGTGCCAGCAGCTCTAGTGGGCAACCAGGGGGCTACGAGCAGTACTTC.